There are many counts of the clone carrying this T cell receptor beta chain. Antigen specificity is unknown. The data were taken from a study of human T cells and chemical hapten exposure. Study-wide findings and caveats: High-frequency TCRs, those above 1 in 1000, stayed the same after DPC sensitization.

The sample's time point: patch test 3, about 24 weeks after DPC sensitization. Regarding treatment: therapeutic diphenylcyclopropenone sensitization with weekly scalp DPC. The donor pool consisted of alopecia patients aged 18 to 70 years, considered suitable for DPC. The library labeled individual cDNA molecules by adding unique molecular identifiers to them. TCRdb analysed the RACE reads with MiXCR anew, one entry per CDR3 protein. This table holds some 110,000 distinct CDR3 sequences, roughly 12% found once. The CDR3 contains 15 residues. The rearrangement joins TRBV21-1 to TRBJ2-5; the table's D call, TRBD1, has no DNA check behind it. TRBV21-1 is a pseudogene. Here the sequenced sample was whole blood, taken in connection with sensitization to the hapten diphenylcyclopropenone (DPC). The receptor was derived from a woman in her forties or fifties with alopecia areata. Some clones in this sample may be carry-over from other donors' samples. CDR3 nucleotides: TGTGCCAGCAGCAAAGTTACCGGGAGCCAAGAGACCCAGTACTTC. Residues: CASSKVTGSQETQYF.